This T cell receptor (beta chain) was sequenced for a study of T cells after yellow fever vaccination. There are a few counts of this clonotype. Per the germline V gene, CDR1 is SGHNT and CDR2 is YYREEE (reference sequence). V lost 3 bases to trimming and J lost 2 bases; unmatched junction nucleotides: 12. The CDR3 covers 18 residues. TCRdb called the 5' RACE reads again in MiXCR, with one record for every CDR3 protein. The sample carries 120,000 or so distinct CDR3 sequences, more than 5.5% recorded once. The chain has TRBV5-4 and TRBJ2-2; 8 nucleotides align to TRBD2. This sequence was found in a man between 18 and 29 years old who received the YFV17D yellow fever vaccine. Here the sequenced sample was CD4+ T cells sorted from PBMCs, taken around 45 days after the first yellow fever vaccination. The CDR3, as DNA: TGTGCCAGCAGCTCCGGGGGCGGGGGGCCCACTAACACCGGGGAGCTGTTTTTT. It specifies CASSSGGGGPTNTGELFF.